The clone carrying this T cell receptor (beta chain) appeared a single time. Its antigen is not known. This sample is drawn from a study of T cell responses to AZD1222 COVID-19 vaccine. Study-level background: The study pooled second doses at about 4 or about 12 weeks. Study-wide findings and caveats: Spike-specific TCR depth and breadth grew after two AZD1222 doses. Clonal diversity was possibly underestimated, and white British individuals and females predominated among donors.

Measured with immunoSEQ multiplex PCR; TCRdb has only the in-frame clones, and not every one. Seen here are over 100,000 clones, around 87% observed once, and the top ten hold less than 4.5%. The length of the CDR3 is 14 residues. V lost 10 bases and J lost 14, with 29 bases in between. The V gene's germline CDR1 is MNHEY and CDR2 SMNVEV (reference sequence). The receptor comes from an adult in good health. The specimen was peripheral blood, collected on day 0 of AZD1222 vaccination. The genes are TRBV27 and TRBJ1-2, with D possibly matching TRBD1 (6 bases). CDR3 protein: CATIRAGARRLYTF. The CDR3 DNA reads as TGTGCCACCATTAGGGCGGGGGCGCGTCGTCTTTATACCTTC.